This T cell receptor beta chain was identified during a study of T cells in women clearing cervical HPV infection. Trimming shortened V by 5 bases and J by 9 bases, and 18 bases separated the two germline ends. CDR1 and CDR2 from the germline V gene are SGHNT and YYREEE (reference sequence). This CDR3 contains 14 residues. Method: immunoSEQ multiplex PCR; TCRdb's copy keeps in-frame clones and lacks some. This repertoire includes 25,000 to 35,000 clones. To note about this clone: Coverage ceases 3 residues before the CDR3 finishes, and the germline J gene fills in the end. The sample has other DNA sequences that encode this CDR3 too.

The sample taken for sequencing was blood buffy coat. V gene TRBV5-4 combines with J gene TRBJ1-5; a weak D match, TRBD1 (5 bases). This clonotype was sampled from a woman between 18 and 69 years old with a cervical HPV16 infection that either progressed to CIN3+ or cleared (not recorded which). The covered CDR3 bases are TGTGCCAGCAGTATACTAGCGGGACGGCGGCCC. Translating it yields CASSILAGRRP. The whole CDR3 reads CASSILAGRRPQHF.